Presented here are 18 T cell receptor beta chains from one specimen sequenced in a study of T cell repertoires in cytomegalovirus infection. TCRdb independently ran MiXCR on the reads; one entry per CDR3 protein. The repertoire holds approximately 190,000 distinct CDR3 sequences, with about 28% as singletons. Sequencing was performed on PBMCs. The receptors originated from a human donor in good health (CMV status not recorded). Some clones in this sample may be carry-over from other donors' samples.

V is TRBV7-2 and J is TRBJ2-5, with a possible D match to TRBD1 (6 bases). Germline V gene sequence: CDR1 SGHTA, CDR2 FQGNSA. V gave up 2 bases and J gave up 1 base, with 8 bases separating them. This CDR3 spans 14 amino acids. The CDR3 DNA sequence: TGTGCCAGCAGCTTAAGACAGGTCCAAGAGACCCAGTACTTC. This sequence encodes CASSLRQVQETQYF.

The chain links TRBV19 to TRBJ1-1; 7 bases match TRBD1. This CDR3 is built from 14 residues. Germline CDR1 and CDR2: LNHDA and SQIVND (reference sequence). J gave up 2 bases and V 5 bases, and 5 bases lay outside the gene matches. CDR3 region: CASSQGGSNTEAFF. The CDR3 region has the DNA TGTGCCAGTAGTCAAGGGGGCTCCAACACTGAAGCTTTCTTT.

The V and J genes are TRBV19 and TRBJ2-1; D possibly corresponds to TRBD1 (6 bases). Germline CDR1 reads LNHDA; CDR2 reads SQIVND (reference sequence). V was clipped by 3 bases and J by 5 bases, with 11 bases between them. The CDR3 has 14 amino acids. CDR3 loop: CASSIRDTHNEQFF. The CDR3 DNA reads TGTGCCAGTAGTATCCGGGACACTCACAATGAGCAGTTCTTC.

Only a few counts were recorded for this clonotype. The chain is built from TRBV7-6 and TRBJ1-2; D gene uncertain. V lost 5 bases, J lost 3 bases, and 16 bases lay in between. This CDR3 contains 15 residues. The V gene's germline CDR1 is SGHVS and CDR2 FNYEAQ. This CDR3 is CASSPSTGNHYGYTF. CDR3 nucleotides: TGTGCCAGCAGCCCGTCAACGGGGAACCACTATGGCTACACCTTC.

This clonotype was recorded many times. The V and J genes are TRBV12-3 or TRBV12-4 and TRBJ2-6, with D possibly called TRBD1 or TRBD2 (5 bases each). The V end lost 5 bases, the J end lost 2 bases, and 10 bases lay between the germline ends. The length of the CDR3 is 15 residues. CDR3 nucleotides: TGTGCCAGCAGTGTCGGGGCGACTGGGGCCAACGTCCTGACTTTC. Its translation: CASSVGATGANVLTF.

CDR3 sequence: CASSLSYSGSSYNEQFF. CDR3 bases: TGTGCCAGCAGCTTAAGCTATAGCGGGTCCTCCTACAATGAGCAGTTCTTC. The chain recombines TRBV11-2 with TRBJ2-1; 7 positions match TRBD2. Trimming cost V 2 bases and J 0 bases; bases outside gene matches: 7. Germline CDR1 reads SGHAT; CDR2 reads FQNNGV. The length of the CDR3 is 17 residues.

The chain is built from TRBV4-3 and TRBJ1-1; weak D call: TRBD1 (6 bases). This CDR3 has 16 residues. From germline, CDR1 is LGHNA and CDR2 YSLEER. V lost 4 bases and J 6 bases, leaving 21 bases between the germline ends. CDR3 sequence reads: CASSPGGEGVSSEAFF. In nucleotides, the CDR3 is TGCGCCAGCAGCCCTGGGGGGGAGGGGGTGAGCTCTGAAGCTTTCTTT.

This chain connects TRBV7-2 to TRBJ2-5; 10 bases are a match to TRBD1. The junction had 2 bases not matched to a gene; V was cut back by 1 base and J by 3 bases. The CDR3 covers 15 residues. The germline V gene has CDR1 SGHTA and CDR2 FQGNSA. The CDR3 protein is CASSLGDRGKETQYF. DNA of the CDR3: TGTGCCAGCAGCTTAGGGGACAGGGGAAAAGAGACCCAGTACTTC.

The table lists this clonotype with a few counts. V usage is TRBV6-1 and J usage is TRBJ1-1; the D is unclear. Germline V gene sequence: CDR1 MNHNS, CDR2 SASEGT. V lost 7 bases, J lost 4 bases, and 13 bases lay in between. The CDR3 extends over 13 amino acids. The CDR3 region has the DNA TGTGCCAGCATCGGACCCAAAGGCACTGAAGCTTTCTTT. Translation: CASIGPKGTEAFF.

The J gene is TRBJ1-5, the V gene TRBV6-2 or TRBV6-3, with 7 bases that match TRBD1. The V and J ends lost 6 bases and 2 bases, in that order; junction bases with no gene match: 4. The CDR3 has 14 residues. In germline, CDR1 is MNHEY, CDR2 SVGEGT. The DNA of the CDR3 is TGTGCCAGCAGAAAAACAGGGGGCAATCAGCCCCAGCATTTT. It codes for CASRKTGGNQPQHF.

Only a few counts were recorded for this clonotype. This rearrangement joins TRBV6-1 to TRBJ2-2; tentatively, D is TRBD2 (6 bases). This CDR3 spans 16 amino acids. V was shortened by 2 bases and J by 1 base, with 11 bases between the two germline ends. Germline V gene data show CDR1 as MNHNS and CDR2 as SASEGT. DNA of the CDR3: TGTGCCAGCAGTGAACTTGTAGCGGAGAACACCGGGGAGCTGTTTTTT. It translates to CASSELVAENTGELFF.

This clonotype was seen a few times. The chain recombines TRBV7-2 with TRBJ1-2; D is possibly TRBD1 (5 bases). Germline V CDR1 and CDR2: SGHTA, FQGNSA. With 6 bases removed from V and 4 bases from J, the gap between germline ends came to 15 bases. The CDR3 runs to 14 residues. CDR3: CASSSSRVTYGYTF. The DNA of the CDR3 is TGTGCCAGCAGTTCGTCCAGGGTAACCTATGGCTACACCTTC.

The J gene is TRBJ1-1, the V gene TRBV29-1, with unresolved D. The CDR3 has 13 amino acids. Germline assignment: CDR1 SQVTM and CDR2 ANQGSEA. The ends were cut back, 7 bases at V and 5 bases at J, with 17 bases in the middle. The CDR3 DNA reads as TGCAGCGCTGATAAGGGTTTACAAACTGAAGCTTTCTTT. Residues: CSADKGLQTEAFF.

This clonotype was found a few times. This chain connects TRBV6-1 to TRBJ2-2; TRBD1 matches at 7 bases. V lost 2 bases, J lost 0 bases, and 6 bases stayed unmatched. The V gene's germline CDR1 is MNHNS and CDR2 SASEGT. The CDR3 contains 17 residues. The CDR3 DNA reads TGTGCCAGCAGTGAACAGCCCGGGACAGCGAACACCGGGGAGCTGTTTTTT. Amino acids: CASSEQPGTANTGELFF.

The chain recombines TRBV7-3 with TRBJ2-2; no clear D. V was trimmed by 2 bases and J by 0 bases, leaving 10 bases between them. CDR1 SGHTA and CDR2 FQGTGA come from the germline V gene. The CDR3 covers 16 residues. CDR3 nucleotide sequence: TGTGCCAGCAGCTTACAGGCACTACCGAACACCGGGGAGCTGTTTTTT. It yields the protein CASSLQALPNTGELFF.

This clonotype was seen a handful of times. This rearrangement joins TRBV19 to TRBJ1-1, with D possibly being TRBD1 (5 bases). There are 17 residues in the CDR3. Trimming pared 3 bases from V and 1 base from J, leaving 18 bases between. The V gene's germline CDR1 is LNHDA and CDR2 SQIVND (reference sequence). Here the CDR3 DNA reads TGTGCCAGTAGTATTGGGCAGGGCCGTCCGGGGAACACTGAAGCTTTCTTT. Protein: CASSIGQGRPGNTEAFF.

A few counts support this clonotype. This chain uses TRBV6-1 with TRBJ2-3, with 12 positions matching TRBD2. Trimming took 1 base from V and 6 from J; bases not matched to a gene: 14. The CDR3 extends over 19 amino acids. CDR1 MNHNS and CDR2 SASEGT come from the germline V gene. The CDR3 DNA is TGTGCCAGCAGTGAAGGGCTAGCGGGGGGGCCTGGATTACGGGATACGCAGTATTTT. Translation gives CASSEGLAGGPGLRDTQYF.

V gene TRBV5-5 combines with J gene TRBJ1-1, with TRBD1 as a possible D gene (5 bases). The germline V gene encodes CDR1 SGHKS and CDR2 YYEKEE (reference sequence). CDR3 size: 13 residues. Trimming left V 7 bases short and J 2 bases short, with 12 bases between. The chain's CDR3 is CASGTGANTEAFF. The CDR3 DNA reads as TGTGCCAGCGGCACAGGCGCTAACACTGAAGCTTTCTTT.